A single sample is the source of the 22 T cell receptor beta chains below, sequenced in a study of shared clonotypes between healthy human individuals (dated by TCRdb to 2020 to 2021). The method behind the library was the immunoSEQ multiplex PCR assay. As stored in TCRdb, this immuneACCESS dataset retains in-frame rearrangements with V and J assigned. A fraction of the clones does not appear; measured against another copy, unresolved V genes explain less than half of the discrepancy, and the remainder lacks a known reason. In this sample the table shows around 600,000 clones, approximately 97% of which occur a single time. Around 0.06% of the sample goes to the ten largest clones. The sequenced material came from naive CD4+ T cells sorted from blood. The sample's cell subset or site label, in plain terms: CD45RA+ positively selected. The receptors come from a woman in her 30s in good health.

This chain links TRBV4-1 with TRBJ2-3; TRBD2 matches at 8 bases. The CDR3 is 16 amino acids. The V segment lost 3 bases and the J segment 4 bases; nucleotides outside the gene matches: 9. Looked up from germline, CDR1 is MGHRA and CDR2 is YSYEKL. CDR3 in amino acids: CASSQGVAGLADTQYF. CDR3 coding DNA: TGCGCCAGCAGCCAGGGGGTAGCGGGACTGGCAGATACGCAGTATTTT.

This clone was found once. The chain is built from TRBV11-2 and TRBJ2-3; 9 nucleotides align to TRBD2. The J segment lost 5 bases and the V segment lost 1 base, leaving 4 bases of the junction unmatched. Germline V gives CDR1 SGHAT, CDR2 FQNNGV. The CDR3 length is 15 residues. In nucleotides, the CDR3 is TGTGCCAGCAGCTTAGTAGGGCGGGAGGGAGATACGCAGTATTTT. It specifies CASSLVGREGDTQYF.

V and J are TRBV7-9 and TRBJ1-1, with D unresolved. The CDR3 covers 13 residues. Trimming removed 4 bases from V and 5 bases from J, with 11 bases in between. Germline CDR1 SEHNR, CDR2 FQNEAQ (reference sequence). As DNA, the CDR3 is TGTGCCAGCAGCTCTGGAGGAGGAACTGAAGCTTTCTTT. Translating gives CASSSGGGTEAFF.

The V and J genes are TRBV28 and TRBJ2-1; TRBD2 matches 7 bases. This CDR3 contains 16 residues. Germline V CDR1 and CDR2: MDHEN, SYDVKM. Unmatched junction bases numbered 9, after V lost 7 bases and J lost 0 bases. The CDR3 nucleotides are TGTGCCAGCACCACGTCTAGCGGAAACTCCTACAATGAGCAGTTCTTC. This gives the protein CASTTSSGNSYNEQFF.

The V gene is TRBV28, the J gene TRBJ2-7, with 8 bases fitting TRBD2. Germline trimming cut 7 bases from V and 0 bases from J; bases unmatched to any gene: 8. Germline V CDR1 and CDR2: MDHEN, SYDVKM. The CDR3 runs to 15 residues. CDR3 region: CASKASGYSSYEQYF. The CDR3 bases are TGTGCCAGCAAGGCTAGCGGGTATAGCTCCTACGAGCAGTACTTC.

The chain links TRBV10-1 to TRBJ2-7, with TRBD1 matching over 12 bases. The CDR3 length is 16 residues. After removal of 0 bases from V and 2 bases from J, the junction contained 2 bases not matched to a gene. Per the germline V gene, CDR1 is WNHNN and CDR2 is SYGVQD (reference sequence). The CDR3 nucleotides read TGCGCCAGCAGTGAGTCGAGGGACAGGGGGCCCTACGAGCAGTACTTC. Translation: CASSESRDRGPYEQYF.

J is TRBJ2-1 and V is TRBV19; 9 bases line up with TRBD2. Germline lookup yields CDR1 LNHDA and CDR2 SQIVND (reference sequence). The V segment lost 5 bases and the J segment 2 bases; nucleotides outside the gene matches: 7. CDR3 length: 16 residues. CDR3 nucleotides: TGTGCCAGTAGTGCCTCTAGCGGGACCACCTACAATGAGCAGTTCTTC. It is translated as CASSASSGTTYNEQFF. Combining the CDR3 with reference TRBV19 and TRBJ2-1 gives the whole variable domain DGGITQSPKYLFRKEGQNVTLSCEQNLNHDAMYWYRQDPGQGLRLIYYSQIVNDFQKGDIAEGYSVSREKKESFPLTVTSAQKNPTAFYLCASSASSGTTYNEQFFGPGTRLTVL.

This clone was picked up one time. V usage is TRBV5-1 and J usage is TRBJ1-2; 7 bases are a match to TRBD1. The J segment lost 6 bases and the V segment lost 4 bases, leaving 12 bases of the junction unmatched. Germline-derived CDR1 and CDR2 are SGHRS and YFSETQ. This CDR3 has 15 amino acids. CDR3 DNA: TGCGCCAGCAGCCCATCGACAGGGACGGTAGATGGCTACACCTTC. Translated: CASSPSTGTVDGYTF. Based on the CDR3 plus reference TRBV5-1 and TRBJ1-2, the full variable domain is KAGVTQTPRYLIKTRGQQVTLSCSPISGHRSVSWYQQTPGQGLQFLFEYFSETQRNKGNFPGRFSGRQFSNSRSEMNVSTLELGDSALYLCASSPSTGTVDGYTFGSGTRLTVV.

The chain uses TRBV18 and TRBJ2-7; D is undetermined. Per the germline V gene, CDR1 is KGHSH and CDR2 is LQKENI. The CDR3 length is 11 residues. Deletions cut 2 bases from V and 10 bases from J, with 9 bases between. CDR3 nucleotides: TGTGCCAGCTCACCAGGAGCTGATCAGTACTTC. It encodes CASSPGADQYF.

The genes are TRBV5-4 and TRBJ2-5; unclear D gene. Deletions cut 1 base from V and 1 base from J, with 5 bases between. Germline loops: CDR1 SGHNT, CDR2 YYREEE (reference sequence). This CDR3 has 13 residues. The CDR3 DNA reads as TGTGCCAGCAGCTTGAGGATCCAAGAGACCCAGTACTTC. Translated: CASSLRIQETQYF.

V and J are TRBV13 and TRBJ2-5; 9 nucleotides agree with TRBD2. The better agreement between TRBJ2-7 and the DNA end casts doubt on the J call. The CDR3 runs to 14 residues. Per the germline V gene, CDR1 is PRHDT and CDR2 is FYEKMQ (reference sequence). DNA of the CDR3: TGTGCCAGCAGCTTAAATAGCGGGAGCATCGAGCAGTACTTC. This gives the protein CASSLNSGSIEQYF.

V usage is TRBV18 and J usage is TRBJ2-5, with D uncertain. The germline CDR1 and CDR2 sequences are KGHSH and LQKENI. V was shortened by 1 base and J by 2 bases, with 8 bases between the two germline ends. The length of the CDR3 is 14 residues. CDR3 region: CASSPQKVQETQYF. The CDR3 coding sequence is TGTGCCAGCTCACCACAGAAAGTGCAAGAGACCCAGTACTTC.

The rearrangement uses TRBV2 and TRBJ2-7; either TRBD1 or TRBD2 may fit D (5 bases each). Trimming took 8 bases from V and 2 from J, leaving 16 bases between them. Germline CDR1 reads SNHLY; CDR2 reads FYNNEI. The CDR3 loop spans 14 amino acids. CDR3 residues: CASEPKGRTYEQYF. The CDR3 nucleotides are TGTGCCAGCGAACCAAAGGGACGCACCTACGAGCAGTACTTC.

The rearrangement joins TRBV6-6 to TRBJ2-7; 10 nucleotides align to TRBD2. CDR1 MNHNY and CDR2 SVGAGI come from the germline V gene (reference sequence). The CDR3 sequence is 14 residues long. Trimming cost V 5 bases and J 4 bases; bases outside gene matches: 5. In nucleotides, the CDR3 is TGTGCCAGCAGTACCGGACTAGCGGTTTACGAGCAGTACTTC. This codes for CASSTGLAVYEQYF.

A single count supports this clone. The rearrangement links TRBV28 to TRBJ2-7; D remains ambiguous. This CDR3 has 15 amino acids. Looked up from germline, CDR1 is MDHEN and CDR2 is SYDVKM. Trimming took 3 bases from V and 6 from J, leaving 18 bases between them. The CDR3 coding sequence is TGTGCCAGCAGTTTTGCCCGGAGTGCTTCCGGCGAGCAGTACTTC. Amino acids: CASSFARSASGEQYF.

This clone appeared a single time. The chain recombines TRBV6-6 with TRBJ1-1; D is uncertain. Germline V gene lookup returns CDR1 MNHNY and CDR2 SVGAGI (reference sequence). CDR3 length: 11 amino acids. V was pared by 0 bases and J by 7 bases, with 3 bases between. The CDR3 region is CASSYSDEAFF. CDR3 nucleotide sequence: TGTGCCAGCAGTTACTCGGATGAAGCTTTCTTT.

The chain is built from TRBV5-1 and TRBJ2-3; 9 bases are a match to TRBD1. Unmatched junction bases numbered 8, after V lost 5 bases and J lost 1 base. CDR1 SGHRS and CDR2 YFSETQ come from the germline V gene. CDR3 length: 16 residues. The CDR3 is CASRLGTGRRTDTQYF. DNA of the CDR3: TGCGCCAGCAGGTTAGGGACAGGGCGCCGCACAGATACGCAGTATTTT.

The CDR3 coding sequence is TGTGCCAGCAGTTTAAAGCCGGGCAGTACTAATGAAAAACTGTTTTTT. Its translation: CASSLKPGSTNEKLFF. V usage is TRBV27 and J usage is TRBJ1-4, with unresolved D. This CDR3 comprises 16 residues. V was trimmed by 2 bases and J by 2 bases, leaving 12 bases between them. Germline loops: CDR1 MNHEY, CDR2 SMNVEV (reference sequence).

This clone has a single count. The rearrangement uses TRBV10-1 and TRBJ2-3; D is uncertain. This CDR3 comprises 13 residues. The V end was cut by 6 bases, the J end by 1 base, with 8 bases between. Germline loops: CDR1 WNHNN, CDR2 SYGVQD (reference sequence). The CDR3 nucleotides read TGCGCCAGCAGCAGTAGTGGCACAGATACGCAGTATTTT. Its protein is CASSSSGTDTQYF.

The chain links TRBV5-5 to TRBJ2-7, with 7 bases lining up with TRBD1. In germline, CDR1 is SGHKS, CDR2 YYEKEE (reference sequence). The J segment lost 3 bases and the V segment lost 5 bases, leaving 5 bases of the junction unmatched. There are 13 residues in the CDR3. The CDR3: CASSSDRLYEQYF. CDR3 coding DNA: TGTGCCAGCAGTTCGGACAGGCTCTACGAGCAGTACTTC. Filled out from reference TRBV5-5 and TRBJ2-7, the complete variable domain reads DAGVTQSPTHLIKTRGQQVTLRCSPISGHKSVSWYQQVLGQGPQFIFQYYEKEERGRGNFPDRFSARQFPNYSSELNVNALLLGDSALYLCASSSDRLYEQYFGPGTRLTVT.

The gene calls are TRBV7-2 and TRBJ2-7; 10 bases agree with TRBD1. CDR1 is SGHTA and CDR2 is FQGNSA in the germline V gene. Unmatched junction bases numbered 7, after V lost 4 bases and J lost 4 bases. The CDR3 is 15 amino acids. The CDR3 sequence is CASSSRDRGRYEQYF. Here the CDR3 DNA reads TGTGCCAGCAGCTCCCGGGACAGGGGAAGGTACGAGCAGTACTTC. Full variable domain (rest looked up from reference TRBV7-2 and TRBJ2-7): GAGVSQSPSNKVTEKGKDVELRCDPISGHTALYWYRQSLGQGLEFLIYFQGNSAPDKSGLPSDRFSAERTGGSVSTLTIQRTQQEDSAVYLCASSSRDRGRYEQYFGPGTRLTVT.

This chain connects TRBV5-4 to TRBJ1-3; unclear D gene. The germline V gene has CDR1 SGHNT and CDR2 YYREEE (reference sequence). The V end was cut by 6 bases, the J end by 0 bases, with 10 bases between. The CDR3 contains 14 residues. The CDR3 spells CASTRAGSGNTIYF. In DNA form, the CDR3 reads TGTGCCAGCACCCGGGCGGGCTCTGGAAACACCATATATTTT.